This is a list of T cell receptor beta chains from one sample in a study of blood T cells in healthy people across ages. Each CDR3 protein gets one entry after TCRdb re-called the 5' RACE reads with MiXCR. This table has around 1.5 million distinct CDR3 sequences, around 35% appearing once. The sample taken for sequencing was blood. These receptors all stem from a woman under 40 in good health. CDR3s leave out the opening cysteine and the closing phenylalanine or tryptophan. Fields, in order: clone size, V gene, J gene, CDR3 protein. Rows give clone size only sometimes, using once, few, many, or a class for an expanded clone.

.,TRBV3-1,TRBJ2-7,ASTKTGKYEQY
.,TRBV7-9,TRBJ2-3,ASSVRGGASDTQY
.,TRBV4-1,TRBJ1-2,ANSQVGQNYGYT
.,TRBV7-8,TRBJ2-2,ASTRKDRMVGELF
few,TRBV14,TRBJ2-1,ASSQDWEAGGRYNEQF
.,TRBV28,TRBJ2-7,ASGKGQGNWYEQY
.,TRBV20-1,TRBJ2-1,SAKAGGPYNGQF
few,TRBV5-1,.,ASSLRSFASGEQY
few,TRBV27,TRBJ2-1,ASSLGTSGGRVQF
.,TRBV20-1,TRBJ1-6,SASLGGSGNSPLH
.,TRBV10-3,TRBJ2-5,AIRAGRGETQY
.,TRBV20-1,TRBJ1-1,SAGDSIGSLRTEAF
few,TRBV30,TRBJ2-7,AWSILDEQY
.,TRBV19,TRBJ2-5,ASPRGDQEAQY
few,TRBV28,TRBJ2-4,ASSLTRAKNIQY
few,TRBV20-1,TRBJ2-2,SARMKREPISNTGELF
.,TRBV10-3,TRBJ2-7,AISEGTVSYEQY
.,TRBV11-2,TRBJ2-7,ASSLVSSGSMAYEQY
.,TRBV20-1,.,SARIGSEQY
.,TRBV5-1,TRBJ2-1,ASSLSTGGYYNEQF
once,TRBV6-1,.,ASRVAGGDEQY
few,TRBV7-6,TRBJ1-1,ASRRRLNTEAF
.,TRBV11-2,TRBJ2-4,ASSLVFAERY
many,TRBV9,TRBJ2-7,ASSMSGYSYEQY
many,TRBV6-6,TRBJ2-3,ASKGADTQY
.,TRBV5-1,TRBJ2-7,ASSATLGSYEQY
.,TRBV5-1,TRBJ2-1,ASSLASSGSNRGEQF
few,TRBV5-1,TRBJ2-7,ASSLAAAGTSYEQY
many,TRBV7-9,TRBJ2-3,ASSFLRQAADTQY
.,TRBV28,TRBJ2-7,ASSSQRGGGPWEQY
.,TRBV7-8,TRBJ1-2,ASSLLASGYTYGYT
.,TRBV5-6,TRBJ2-1,ASSLIPGTVNNEQF